This TCR beta chain comes out of a study of blood T cell repertoires in COVID-19. Here immunoSEQ multiplex PCR was the method, and the copy in TCRdb shows in-frame clones only, minus some. Among around 320,000 clones, 90% were seen once, and the ten largest hold around 4.5%. This clonotype was obtained from a woman in her late teens or twenties with acute COVID-19. Sequenced: PBMCs or T cells enriched from blood (not recorded which).

CDR3 sequence (DNA): TGTGCCAGCACCCGGCAGGGTTCCAAAAACATTCAGTACTTC. It translates to CASTRQGSKNIQYF. The chain recombines TRBV28 with TRBJ2-4; TRBD1 is a possible D gene (5 bases). The CDR3 consists of 14 residues. V shed 7 bases and J shed 2 bases, with 12 bases lying between them. The germline V gene encodes CDR1 MDHEN and CDR2 SYDVKM.